These T cell receptor beta chains were read from a single sample in a study of cytomegalovirus exposure and HLA in healthy donors. Sequenced by immunoSEQ multiplex PCR; TCRdb stores in-frame clones only, minus some. The sample holds approximately 140,000 clones; 61% are singletons and the top ten take 1.8%. Sequenced input: PBMCs. These receptors came from a male donor in good health and CMV-seronegative. The CDR3 runs from the conserved cysteine through the conserved F or W. D genes are given only for firm matches. Some rows have no size entry. The others give once, few or many, or a class for an expanded clone.

abundance	v_gene	d_gene	j_gene	CDR3nt	CDR3aa
.	TRBV28	TRBD1	TRBJ1-1	TGTTCCAGCAGGTACAGGGGCCAAATGAACACTGAAGCTTTCTTT	CSSRYRGQMNTEAFF
.	TRBV5-6	TRBD1	TRBJ1-5	TGTGCCAGCAGCCAGGGACAGTTGAATCAGCCCCAGCATTTT	CASSQGQLNQPQHF
.	TRBV9	TRBD1	TRBJ2-7	TGTGCCAGCAGCCCCGGACAGGGGATAGGGTTTACCTACGAGCAGTACTTC	CASSPGQGIGFTYEQYF
once	TRBV11-2	.	TRBJ1-1	TGTGCCAGCAGCTTAGAAACGGGTACCAGACCGTACACTGAAGCTTTCTTT	CASSLETGTRPYTEAFF
.	TRBV5-1	.	TRBJ1-1	TGCGCCAGCAGCGGGACGGGGGTCCGCACTGAAGCTTTCTTT	CASSGTGVRTEAFF
.	TRBV5-4	TRBD1	TRBJ2-7	TGTGCCAGCAGCCAGACAGGGGGCTACGAGCAGTACTTC	CASSQTGGYEQYF
.	TRBV10-3	.	TRBJ2-3	TGTGCCATCAGTGGCAGGGAAAGGGATACGCAGTATTTT	CAISGRERDTQYF
.	TRBV6-1	TRBD1	TRBJ2-1	TGTGCCAGCACCAGGGACAGGGGAGGAAATGAGCAGTTCTTC	CASTRDRGGNEQFF
.	TRBV19	.	TRBJ1-2	TGTGCCAGTAGTATATCTCGAGGAGCTAACTATGGCTACACCTTC	CASSISRGANYGYTF
.	TRBV25-1	TRBD1	TRBJ1-2	TGTGCCAGCAGCAAGGGACAGGGGGACGGCTACACCTTC	CASSKGQGDGYTF
few	TRBV6-5	TRBD1	TRBJ1-4	TGTGCCAGCAGTTACTTTGGGACAGGGGGTGAAAAACTGTTTTTT	CASSYFGTGGEKLFF
.	TRBV4-3	.	TRBJ2-7	TGCGCCAGCAGCCAAGTCGTAAGGGGCTTTTACGAGCAGTACTTC	CASSQVVRGFYEQYF
few	TRBV12-5	TRBD1	TRBJ2-7	TGTGCTAGTGGTTTGGTAATTCAGTCCTGGGACAGGGAGTGGCGCGAGCAGTACTTC	CASGLVIQSWDREWREQYF
.	TRBV28	.	TRBJ1-4	TGTGCCAGCATCCCCCAGACCGGGCGGGGAGAAAAACTGTTTTTT	CASIPQTGRGEKLFF
.	TRBV30	.	TRBJ1-2	TGTGCCTGGAGCAGGGACAAAGGAGTCTATGGCTACACCTTC	CAWSRDKGVYGYTF
.	TRBV28	TRBD1	TRBJ2-2	TGTGCCAGCAGTTGGGACAGCCTAACCGGGGAGCTGTTTTTT	CASSWDSLTGELFF
.	TRBV5-5	TRBD1	TRBJ1-1	TGTGCCAGCAGCCCCGGACAGGGGTGGGGCACTGAAGCTTTCTTT	CASSPGQGWGTEAFF
few	TRBV18	.	TRBJ1-6	TGTGCCAGCTCACAAAACGAGAGGGCGGCAGGATCACCCCTCCACTTT	CASSQNERAAGSPLHF
few	TRBV27	TRBD2	TRBJ2-2	TGTGCCAGCAACCCTAGCGGGGGTTTAAATAGGCGGGACACCGGGGAGCTGTTTTTT	CASNPSGGLNRRDTGELFF
.	TRBV9	TRBD2	TRBJ2-3	TGTGCCAGCAGCGTACGCCCCTTCTTAGCGGGGGTAAACACAGATACGCAGTATTTT	CASSVRPFLAGVNTDTQYF
.	TRBV6-1	.	TRBJ1-2	TGTGCCAGCAGAAGAAGCGGGACGGTCATCTATGGCTACACCTTC	CASRRSGTVIYGYTF
.	TRBV18	.	TRBJ1-1	TGTGCCAGCTCAGCCCCGGGACAAAACACTGAAGCTTTCTTT	CASSAPGQNTEAFF
.	TRBV28	.	TRBJ2-7	TGTGCCACCCAGGGGACCACTGACGAGCAGTACTTC	CATQGTTDEQYF
.	TRBV7-3	.	TRBJ2-2	TGTGCCAGCAGCTTAAATCCACGGGCCTCGGGGAGGAATTCCGGGGAGCTGTTTTTT	CASSLNPRASGRNSGELFF
.	TRBV2	.	TRBJ1-6	TGTGCCAGCAGTTATCCCGATTCACCCCTCCACTTT	CASSYPDSPLHF
.	TRBV29-1	.	TRBJ1-3	TGCAGCGTTGATAGGCAGGCCTCTGGAAACACCATATATTTT	CSVDRQASGNTIYF
once	TRBV7-9	.	TRBJ1-1	TGTGCCAGCAGCTTAGTCGACAGTCCTGAAGCTTTCTTT	CASSLVDSPEAFF
once	TRBV5-5	.	TRBJ1-1	TGTGCCAGCAGTCCCCCGGGGGGGACTGAAGCTTTCTTT	CASSPPGGTEAFF
few	TRBV25-1	TRBD1	TRBJ2-1	TGTGCCAGCACCCGCCGACAGGGGGACAATGAGCAGTTCTTC	CASTRRQGDNEQFF
once	TRBV7-9	TRBD1	TRBJ1-6	TGTGCCAGCAGCGCGGGACAGGCCCCTTCACCCCTCCACTTT	CASSAGQAPSPLHF
once	TRBV28	TRBD1	TRBJ2-1	TGTGCCAGCATCCCCATGGGGACAGCCTACAATGAGCAGTTCTTC	CASIPMGTAYNEQFF
.	TRBV5-4	TRBD2	TRBJ2-7	TGTGCCAGCAGCTTGGATCCCGGGGCGATGGGCGGGGGGACCTACGAGCAGTACTTC	CASSLDPGAMGGGTYEQYF
few	TRBV6-1	TRBD1	TRBJ1-1	TGTGCCAGCAGTGAAAGGTCAGGGGGGAACACTGAAGCTTTCTTT	CASSERSGGNTEAFF
.	TRBV2	.	TRBJ2-1	TGTGCCAGCAAGGGGATTTGGCACAATGAGCAGTTCTTC	CASKGIWHNEQFF
few	TRBV27	TRBD1	TRBJ2-7	TGTGCCAGCAGCCCAGGGACAGCAGTAGGGCAGTACTTC	CASSPGTAVGQYF
once	TRBV29-1	TRBD1	TRBJ1-1	TGCAGCGTTGCCGGACAGGGGAGCGCTGAAGCTTTCTTT	CSVAGQGSAEAFF
.	TRBV27	.	TRBJ2-3	TGTGCCAGCGGCCCAGATACGCAGTATTTT	CASGPDTQYF
few	TRBV4-1	TRBD2	TRBJ2-2	TGCGCCAGCAGCCTCGTAGCGGGGGGGCTTATCGGGGAGCTGTTTTTT	CASSLVAGGLIGELFF
.	TRBV28	TRBD2	TRBJ2-1	TGTGCCAGCCGGACTAGCGGCAATGAGCAGTTCTTC	CASRTSGNEQFF
.	TRBV7-8	.	TRBJ2-7	TGTGCCAGCAGCTTGAGGTTGTCGGGGGAGCAGTACTTC	CASSLRLSGEQYF
few	TRBV4-3	TRBD1	TRBJ1-2	TGCGCCAGCAGCCAAGATGGGTCGGGGACAGGCCGACGCTATGGCTACACCTTC	CASSQDGSGTGRRYGYTF
.	TRBV7-8	.	TRBJ1-1	TGTGCCAGCAGCCCGTCCCAGGGGATTTACACTGAAGCTTTCTTT	CASSPSQGIYTEAFF
.	TRBV28	.	TRBJ1-2	TGTGCCAGCAGTTTATCAGGGCAGGGCCCTACGGGCTACACCTTC	CASSLSGQGPTGYTF
.	TRBV19	.	TRBJ2-2	TGTGCCAGTAGTATTGGGCTTAACACCGGGGAGCTGTTTTTT	CASSIGLNTGELFF
.	TRBV4-1	TRBD1	TRBJ2-1	TGCGCCAGCAGCCCCGGGACAGGGGTCTACAATGAGCAGTTCTTC	CASSPGTGVYNEQFF
.	TRBV7-2	.	TRBJ2-5	TGTGCCAGCAGCTATAACGCTAAAGAGACCCAGTACTTC	CASSYNAKETQYF